What follows are 26 T cell receptor beta chains derived from one specimen sequenced in a study of cytomegalovirus exposure and HLA in healthy donors. Primers included in the PCR were 60 Vbeta and 13 Jbeta primers. Profiled with immunoSEQ multiplex PCR; TCRdb holds only in-frame clones, not every one. The profile shows about 100,000 clones, around 80% of them singletons. The specimen was PBMCs. The source of these receptors is a woman between 18 and 30 years old in good health and CMV-seronegative.

This clone was recorded once. The chain links TRBV4-3 to TRBJ1-4; 10 nucleotides match TRBD1. The V segment lost 0 bases and the J segment 8 bases; nucleotides outside the gene matches: 6. The germline CDR1 and CDR2 sequences are LGHNA and YSLEER. This CDR3 is built from 16 residues. CDR3 nucleotides: TGCGCCAGCAGCCAAGATTACGGGACAGGGGACGAAAAACTGTTTTTT. Translated: CASSQDYGTGDEKLFF.

The V call is TRBV6-5, the J call TRBJ2-1, with TRBD2 identical over 7 bases. From germline, CDR1 is MNHEY and CDR2 SVGAGI. The CDR3 runs to 15 residues. The junction had 6 bases not matched to a gene; V was cut back by 5 bases and J by 2 bases. The CDR3 sequence: CASSPLAEAYNEQFF. CDR3 in DNA: TGTGCCAGCAGTCCTCTAGCGGAAGCCTACAATGAGCAGTTCTTC.

V usage is TRBV6-6 and J usage is TRBJ1-1, with D hard to call. Germline V gives CDR1 MNHNY, CDR2 SVGAGI (reference sequence). The CDR3 runs 12 residues. V was clipped by 2 bases and J by 4 bases, with 5 bases between them. CDR3 residues: CASSYEGTEAFF. The DNA of the CDR3 is TGTGCCAGCAGTTACGAGGGCACTGAAGCTTTCTTT.

The chain couples TRBV10-3 to TRBJ2-7, with TRBD1 as a possible D gene (6 bases). V dropped 2 bases and J dropped 5 bases, with 10 bases sitting between them. Germline V gene sequence: CDR1 ENHRY, CDR2 SYGVKD. This CDR3 contains 13 residues. The CDR3 loop reads CAISEDYRDEQYF. CDR3 nucleotides: TGTGCCATCAGTGAGGATTACAGGGACGAGCAGTACTTC.

The rearrangement joins TRBV7-6 to TRBJ2-7; weak D call: TRBD1 (5 bases). Germline V gene data show CDR1 as SGHVS and CDR2 as FNYEAQ. This CDR3 is 13 amino acids long. V lost 5 bases and J 5 bases, leaving 13 bases between the germline ends. The CDR3 region has the DNA TGTGCCAGCAGCCAAACCAGGGTCCACGAGCAGTACTTC. Its protein is CASSQTRVHEQYF.

The V and J genes are TRBV7-9 and TRBJ2-1; possible D gene TRBD2, 5 bases. Germline V gene sequence: CDR1 SEHNR, CDR2 FQNEAQ (reference sequence). There are 15 residues in the CDR3. V lost 2 bases and J 4 bases, leaving 12 bases between the germline ends. CDR3 sequence: CASSLLGSGYNEQFF. The CDR3 DNA sequence: TGTGCCAGCAGCTTACTAGGCTCGGGATACAATGAGCAGTTCTTC. Variable domain in full (rest from reference TRBV7-9 and TRBJ2-1): DTGVSQNPRHKITKRGQNVTFRCDPISEHNRLYWYRQTLGQGPEFLTYFQNEAQLEKSRLLSDRFSAERPKGSFSTLEIQRTEQGDSAMYLCASSLLGSGYNEQFFGPGTRLTVL.

J is TRBJ2-7 and V is TRBV21-1; the table names TRBD1, a call not compared with the DNA. TRBV21-1 constitutes a pseudogene. This CDR3 region has 14 residues. The CDR3 reads CASSKGTGQYEQYF. The CDR3 DNA reads TGTGCCAGCAGCAAAGGGACAGGGCAGTACGAGCAGTACTTC.

A note on this clone: One end of the junction is discordant with germline, which a read error may explain. The rearrangement uses TRBV6-4 and TRBJ1-5, with 7 bases lining up with TRBD1. The CDR3 totals 16 residues. Germline values: CDR1 MRHNA, CDR2 SNTAGT. CDR3 nucleotides: TGTGCCAGCAGCGTGGACAGGCATCAGTTACCCCCAGGGACTTTTTTT. Protein sequence: CASSVDRHQLPPGTFF.

J is TRBJ2-6 and V is TRBV19, with 8 bases fitting TRBD2. Germline V gene sequence: CDR1 LNHDA, CDR2 SQIVND (reference sequence). The CDR3 runs to 16 residues. V trimming: 1 base; J trimming: 7 bases; junction bases outside the gene matches: 6. This CDR3 reads CASSIVPGGSANVLTF. The DNA for the CDR3 is TGTGCCAGTAGTATAGTCCCGGGAGGGTCTGCCAACGTCCTGACTTTC.

This clone has a single count. The CDR3 DNA reads as TGTGCCAGCAGCTCTAGCGGGGGGGCCTATGTCTACAATGAGCAGTTCTTC. This translates into CASSSSGGAYVYNEQFF. The V gene is TRBV7-2, the J gene TRBJ2-1; TRBD2 matches at 12 bases. The CDR3 consists of 17 residues. Germline CDR1 is SGHTA and CDR2 is FQGNSA. The V and J ends lost 4 bases and 3 bases, in that order; junction bases with no gene match: 7.

The chain carries TRBV27 and TRBJ2-5, with D hard to call. Per the germline V gene, CDR1 is MNHEY and CDR2 is SMNVEV (reference sequence). The CDR3 length is 13 residues. V gave up 5 bases and J gave up 0 bases, with 7 bases separating them. CDR3 nucleotides: TGTGCCAGCAGTCGTCCGTACCAAGAGACCCAGTACTTC. Its protein is CASSRPYQETQYF.

The CDR3 coding sequence is TGTGCCAGCAGCCACGGGACAGCAGTTAATGAAAAACTGTTTTTT. Translated: CASSHGTAVNEKLFF. The chain couples TRBV7-8 to TRBJ1-4; 7 bases align to TRBD1. The CDR3 extends over 15 amino acids. Germline CDR1 reads SGHVS; CDR2 reads FQNEAQ. With V trimmed by 5 bases and J by 4 bases, 7 bases remained unmatched.

About this clone itself: At one end, the junction sequence differs from germline, possibly due to a read error. The genes are TRBV7-9 and TRBJ1-1, with 8 positions matching TRBD1. The CDR3 has 14 amino acids. Germline V gene lookup returns CDR1 SEHNR and CDR2 FQNEAQ (reference sequence). The CDR3 here is CSSSLEDRGIEAFF. CDR3 in DNA: TGTTCCAGCAGCTTAGAAGACAGGGGAATTGAAGCTTTCTTT.

The rearrangement links TRBV6-4 to TRBJ1-1, with D perhaps matching TRBD1 (5 bases). The germline CDR1 and CDR2 sequences are MRHNA and SNTAGT. V was trimmed by 2 bases and J by 11 bases, leaving 21 bases between them. This CDR3 has 15 amino acids. CDR3 sequence (DNA): TGTGCCAGCAGTGACGGTCAGGGCGGGGGTGAACGTGCTTTCTTT. This encodes CASSDGQGGGERAFF.

The CDR3 sequence is CASSLWGKGGYEQYF. The CDR3 coding sequence is TGTGCCAGCAGTTTATGGGGGAAAGGGGGCTACGAGCAGTACTTC. This chain links TRBV28 with TRBJ2-7, with D perhaps matching TRBD1 (6 bases). V was clipped by 0 bases and J by 3 bases, with 12 bases between them. The CDR3 contains 15 residues. From germline, CDR1 is MDHEN and CDR2 SYDVKM.

The rearrangement uses TRBV2 and TRBJ1-5; possibly TRBD1 for D (6 bases). From germline, CDR1 is SNHLY and CDR2 FYNNEI. This CDR3 contains 15 residues. V was cut by 2 bases and J by 1 base, with 9 bases left in between. The CDR3 DNA reads as TGTGCCAGCAGTGAAAGGGGGACGAGCAATCAGCCCCAGCATTTT. Translating it yields CASSERGTSNQPQHF.

This clone appeared a single time. The gene calls are TRBV6-4 and TRBJ2-7; 12 bases are shared with TRBD2. CDR3 length: 16 residues. J gave up 4 bases and V 6 bases, and 10 bases lay outside the gene matches. Germline V gene data show CDR1 as MRHNA and CDR2 as SNTAGT. The CDR3 is CASRRYMGLAGYEQYF. The CDR3, as DNA: TGTGCCAGCAGGCGCTATATGGGACTAGCGGGTTACGAGCAGTACTTC.

This CDR3 reads CASSPRDDYGYTF. The CDR3, as DNA: TGTGCCAGCAGCCCTAGAGACGACTATGGCTACACCTTC. V usage is TRBV5-8 and J usage is TRBJ1-2; D ambiguous. Per the germline V gene, CDR1 is SGHTS and CDR2 is YDEGEE. Deletions cut 4 bases from V and 3 bases from J, with 10 bases between. The CDR3 extends over 13 amino acids.

The gene calls are TRBV7-2 and TRBJ2-5; D is perhaps TRBD2 (6 bases). The CDR3 runs 15 residues. The germline V gene has CDR1 SGHTA and CDR2 FQGNSA. Trimming removed 5 bases at V and 1 base at J, with 14 bases between. CDR3 DNA sequence: TGTGCCAGCAGCACGAACGGACTACTCCAAGAGACCCAGTACTTC. Protein product: CASSTNGLLQETQYF.

The chain recombines TRBV7-2 with TRBJ2-3; 7 positions agree with TRBD2. With 7 bases clipped from V and 2 bases from J, the junction kept 9 bases outside the gene matches. There are 15 residues in the CDR3. Germline CDR1 reads SGHTA; CDR2 reads FQGNSA. This CDR3 is CASTPWGGPTDTQYF. Written as DNA, the CDR3 is TGTGCCAGCACCCCTTGGGGGGGACCCACAGATACGCAGTATTTT.

A note on this clone: This specimen includes other DNA sequences encoding the same CDR3. The chain employs TRBV6-1 and TRBJ2-1; 12 bases are a match to TRBD2. The V gene end was trimmed by 4 bases and the J gene end by 4 bases; junction bases not matched to a gene: 2. Germline assignment: CDR1 MNHNS and CDR2 SASEGT. The CDR3 runs to 15 residues. The CDR3 nucleotides are TGTGCCAGCAGTGGTCTAGCGGGAGGGTACAATGAGCAGTTCTTC. This sequence encodes CASSGLAGGYNEQFF.

The chain combines TRBV6-5 with TRBJ2-7; D perhaps matches TRBD1 (6 bases). This CDR3 contains 14 residues. The germline V gene has CDR1 MNHEY and CDR2 SVGAGI. The V end was cut by 0 bases, the J end by 4 bases, with 10 bases between. The CDR3 DNA reads TGTGCCAGCAGTTACTCGACTGGACAGTACGAGCAGTACTTC. Protein product: CASSYSTGQYEQYF.

In its sample, this clone was seen once. The V gene is TRBV27, the J gene TRBJ2-3; 12 nucleotides line up with TRBD2. Germline-derived CDR1 and CDR2 are MNHEY and SMNVEV (reference sequence). Trimming took 6 bases from V and 3 from J; bases not matched to a gene: 4. The CDR3 length is 15 residues. The CDR3 here is CASRAGTSGTDTQYF. The CDR3 coding sequence is TGTGCCAGCAGAGCCGGGACTAGCGGGACAGATACGCAGTATTTT.

Of note for this clone: The junction departs from germline at one end; a sequencing error may be responsible. The V call is TRBV15, the J call TRBJ2-1, with 7 bases fitting TRBD2. The CDR3 is made up of 15 amino acids. Germline V CDR1 and CDR2: LNHNV, YYDKDF (reference sequence). The CDR3 here is CATSRLAASYNGQFF. Here the CDR3 DNA reads TGTGCCACCAGCAGACTAGCGGCCTCCTACAATGGGCAGTTCTTC.

The chain links TRBV5-4 to TRBJ2-1; 8 nucleotides agree with TRBD2. From germline, CDR1 is SGHNT and CDR2 YYREEE (reference sequence). The CDR3 loop spans 16 amino acids. Unmatched junction bases numbered 12, after V lost 4 bases and J lost 6 bases. CDR3 region: CASSLPKRGSFNEQFF. The DNA of the CDR3 is TGTGCCAGCAGCCTACCCAAGCGGGGGTCATTCAATGAGCAGTTCTTC.

This chain links TRBV6-5 with TRBJ1-2; TRBD1 agrees at 9 bases. The CDR3 totals 16 residues. With 0 bases clipped from V and 3 bases from J, the junction kept 5 bases outside the gene matches. Looked up from germline, CDR1 is MNHEY and CDR2 is SVGAGI. As DNA, the CDR3 is TGTGCCAGCAGTTACTCGACCGGGACAGGGCACTATGGCTACACCTTC. Translating gives CASSYSTGTGHYGYTF.